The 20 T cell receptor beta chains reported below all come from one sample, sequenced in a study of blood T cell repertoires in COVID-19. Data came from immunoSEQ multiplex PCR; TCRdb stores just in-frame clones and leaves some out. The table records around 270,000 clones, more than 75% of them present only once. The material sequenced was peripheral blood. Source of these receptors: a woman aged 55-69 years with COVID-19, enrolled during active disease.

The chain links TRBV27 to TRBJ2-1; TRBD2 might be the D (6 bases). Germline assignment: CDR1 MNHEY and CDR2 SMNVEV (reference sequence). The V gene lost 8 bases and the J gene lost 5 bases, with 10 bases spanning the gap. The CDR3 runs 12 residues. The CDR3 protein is CASRLGDNEQFF. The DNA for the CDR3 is TGTGCCAGCCGACTAGGGGACAATGAGCAGTTCTTC.

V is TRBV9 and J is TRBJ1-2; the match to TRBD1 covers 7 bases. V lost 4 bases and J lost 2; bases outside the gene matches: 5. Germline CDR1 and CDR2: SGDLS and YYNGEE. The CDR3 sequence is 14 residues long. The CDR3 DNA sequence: TGTGCCAGCAGCAGGGACAGCCTCAACTATGGCTACACCTTC. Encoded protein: CASSRDSLNYGYTF.

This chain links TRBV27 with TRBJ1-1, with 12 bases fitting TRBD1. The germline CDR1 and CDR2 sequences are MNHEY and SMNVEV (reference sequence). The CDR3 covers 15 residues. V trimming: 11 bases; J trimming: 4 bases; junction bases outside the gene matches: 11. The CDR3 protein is CAASRDRGRITEAFF. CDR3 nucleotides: TGTGCCGCCTCGAGGGACAGGGGGCGAATCACTGAAGCTTTCTTT.

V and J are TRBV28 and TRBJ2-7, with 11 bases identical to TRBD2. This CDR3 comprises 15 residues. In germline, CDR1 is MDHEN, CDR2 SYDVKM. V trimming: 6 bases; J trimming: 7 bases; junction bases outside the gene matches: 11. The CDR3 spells CASSSLAGGPGEQYF. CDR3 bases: TGTGCCAGCAGCTCCTTAGCGGGAGGGCCTGGGGAGCAGTACTTC.

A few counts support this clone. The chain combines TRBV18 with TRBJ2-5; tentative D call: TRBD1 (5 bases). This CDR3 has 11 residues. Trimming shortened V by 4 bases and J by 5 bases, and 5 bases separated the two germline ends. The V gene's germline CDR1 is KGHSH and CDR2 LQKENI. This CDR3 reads CASSRQETQYF. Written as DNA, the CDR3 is TGTGCCAGCTCACGACAGGAGACCCAGTACTTC. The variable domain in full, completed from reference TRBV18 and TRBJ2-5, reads NAGVMQNPRHLVRRRGQEARLRCSPMKGHSHVYWYRQLPEEGLKFMVYLQKENIIDESGMPKERFSAEFPKEGPSILRIQQVVRGDSAAYFCASSRQETQYFGPGTRLLVL.

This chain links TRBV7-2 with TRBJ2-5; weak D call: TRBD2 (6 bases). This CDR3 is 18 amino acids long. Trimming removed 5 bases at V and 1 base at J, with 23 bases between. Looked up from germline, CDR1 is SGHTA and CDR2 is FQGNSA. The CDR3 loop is CASSPPPRAGTVQETQYF. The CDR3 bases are TGTGCCAGCAGCCCCCCCCCTCGTGCGGGGACGGTCCAAGAGACCCAGTACTTC.

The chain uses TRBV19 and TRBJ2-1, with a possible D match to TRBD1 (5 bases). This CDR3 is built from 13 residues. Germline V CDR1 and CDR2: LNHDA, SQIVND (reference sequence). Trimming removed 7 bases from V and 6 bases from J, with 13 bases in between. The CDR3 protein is CASKGDLVNEQFF. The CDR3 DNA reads TGTGCCAGTAAAGGGGATCTGGTCAATGAGCAGTTCTTC.

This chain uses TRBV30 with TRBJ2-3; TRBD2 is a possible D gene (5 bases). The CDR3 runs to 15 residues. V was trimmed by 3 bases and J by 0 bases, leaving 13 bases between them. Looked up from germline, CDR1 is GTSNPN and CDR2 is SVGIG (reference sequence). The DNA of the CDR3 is TGTGCCTGGAGATGGGCGGGCCGAAGCACAGATACGCAGTATTTT. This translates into CAWRWAGRSTDTQYF. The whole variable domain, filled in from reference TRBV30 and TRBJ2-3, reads SQTIHQWPATLVQPVGSPLSLECTVEGTSNPNLYWYRQAAGRGLQLLFYSVGIGQISSEVPQNLSASRPQDRQFILSSKKLLLSDSGFYLCAWRWAGRSTDTQYFGPGTRLTVL.

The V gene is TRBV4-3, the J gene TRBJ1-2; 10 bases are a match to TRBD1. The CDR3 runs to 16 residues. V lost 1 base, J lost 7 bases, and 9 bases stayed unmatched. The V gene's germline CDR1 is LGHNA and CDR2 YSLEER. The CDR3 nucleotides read TGCGCCAGCAGCCAAGCATTTCGACAGGGGGCGCGTGGCTACACCTTC. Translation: CASSQAFRQGARGYTF.

The CDR3 here is CASSLKRGNTEAFF. The CDR3 coding sequence is TGTGCCAGCAGCTTAAAGCGGGGAAACACTGAAGCTTTCTTT. The chain couples TRBV7-3 to TRBJ1-1; D not certain. V was pared by 1 base and J by 2 bases, with 8 bases between. The CDR3 sequence is 14 residues long. CDR1 is SGHTA and CDR2 is FQGTGA in the germline V gene. Full variable domain (rest looked up from reference TRBV7-3 and TRBJ1-1): GAGVSQTPSNKVTEKGKYVELRCDPISGHTALYWYRQSLGQGPEFLIYFQGTGAADDSGLPNDRFFAVRPEGSVSTLKIQRTERGDSAVYLCASSLKRGNTEAFFGQGTRLTVV.

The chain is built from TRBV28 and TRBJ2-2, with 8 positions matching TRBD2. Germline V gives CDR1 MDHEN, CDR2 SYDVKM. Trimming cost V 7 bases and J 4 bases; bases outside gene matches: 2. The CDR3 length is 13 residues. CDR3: CASNGLATGELFF. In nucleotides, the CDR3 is TGTGCCAGCAACGGACTAGCCACCGGGGAGCTGTTTTTT. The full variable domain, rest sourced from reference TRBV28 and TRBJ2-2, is DVKVTQSSRYLVKRTGEKVFLECVQDMDHENMFWYRQDPGLGLRLIYFSYDVKMKEKGDIPEGYSVSREKKERFSLILESASTNQTSMYLCASNGLATGELFFGEGSRLTVL.

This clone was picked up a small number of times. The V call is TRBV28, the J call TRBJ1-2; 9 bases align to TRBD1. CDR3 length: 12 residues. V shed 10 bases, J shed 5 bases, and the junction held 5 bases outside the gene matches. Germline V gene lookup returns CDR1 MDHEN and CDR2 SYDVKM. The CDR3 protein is CAIGTGSYGYTF. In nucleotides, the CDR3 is TGTGCCATTGGGACAGGGAGTTATGGCTACACCTTC.

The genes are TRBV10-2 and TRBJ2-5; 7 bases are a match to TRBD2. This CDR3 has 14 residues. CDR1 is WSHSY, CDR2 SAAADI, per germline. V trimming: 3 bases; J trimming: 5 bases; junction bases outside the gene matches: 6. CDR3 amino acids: CASSELGGGETQYF. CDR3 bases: TGCGCCAGCAGTGAATTGGGGGGAGGGGAGACCCAGTACTTC.

CDR3 nucleotides: TGTGCCATCAGTGAGTCAGAGGCAGCTAATGAAAAACTGTTTTTT. Protein sequence: CAISESEAANEKLFF. V is TRBV10-3 and J is TRBJ1-4; D is undetermined. The germline V and J ends were trimmed by 0 bases and 3 bases, with 8 bases remaining between them. CDR3 length: 15 residues. Per the germline V gene, CDR1 is ENHRY and CDR2 is SYGVKD.

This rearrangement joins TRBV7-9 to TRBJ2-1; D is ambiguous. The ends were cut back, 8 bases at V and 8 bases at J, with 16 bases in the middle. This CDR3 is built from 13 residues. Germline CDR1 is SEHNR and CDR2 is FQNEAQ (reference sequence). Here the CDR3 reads CASGKRLVDEQFF. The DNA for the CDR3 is TGTGCCAGCGGTAAGAGGCTTGTCGATGAGCAGTTCTTC.

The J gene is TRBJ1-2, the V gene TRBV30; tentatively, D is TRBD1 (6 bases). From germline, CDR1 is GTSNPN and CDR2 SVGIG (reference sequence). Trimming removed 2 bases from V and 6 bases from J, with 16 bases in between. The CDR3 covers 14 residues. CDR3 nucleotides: TGTGCCTGGAGTTTCACTCGGGACACAGATGGCTACACCTTC. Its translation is CAWSFTRDTDGYTF.

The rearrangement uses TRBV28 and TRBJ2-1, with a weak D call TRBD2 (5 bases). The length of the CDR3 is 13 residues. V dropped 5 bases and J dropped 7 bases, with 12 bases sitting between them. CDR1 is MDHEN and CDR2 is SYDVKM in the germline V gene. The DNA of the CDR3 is TGTGCCAGCAGTACCCCGGGGAGTAATGAGCAGTTCTTC. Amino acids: CASSTPGSNEQFF.

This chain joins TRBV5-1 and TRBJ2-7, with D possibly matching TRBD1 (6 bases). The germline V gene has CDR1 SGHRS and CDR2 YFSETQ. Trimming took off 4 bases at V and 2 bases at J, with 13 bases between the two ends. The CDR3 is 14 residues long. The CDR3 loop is CASSARDITYEQYF. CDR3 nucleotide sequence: TGCGCCAGCAGCGCTCGGGACATCACCTACGAGCAGTACTTC.

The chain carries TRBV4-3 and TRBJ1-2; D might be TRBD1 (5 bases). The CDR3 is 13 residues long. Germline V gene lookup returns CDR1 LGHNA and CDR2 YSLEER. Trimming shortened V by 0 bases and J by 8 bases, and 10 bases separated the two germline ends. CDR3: CASSQDRGGGYTF. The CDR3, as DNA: TGCGCCAGCAGCCAAGATCGGGGGGGAGGCTACACCTTC.

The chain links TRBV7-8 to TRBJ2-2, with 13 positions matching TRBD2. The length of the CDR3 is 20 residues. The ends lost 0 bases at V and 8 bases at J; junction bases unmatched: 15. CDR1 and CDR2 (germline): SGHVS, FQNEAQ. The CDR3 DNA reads TGTGCCAGCAGCTTAGCGGTGGAACTAGCGGGAGGGATCCGGCCGGGGGAGCTGTTTTTT. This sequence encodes CASSLAVELAGGIRPGELFF.